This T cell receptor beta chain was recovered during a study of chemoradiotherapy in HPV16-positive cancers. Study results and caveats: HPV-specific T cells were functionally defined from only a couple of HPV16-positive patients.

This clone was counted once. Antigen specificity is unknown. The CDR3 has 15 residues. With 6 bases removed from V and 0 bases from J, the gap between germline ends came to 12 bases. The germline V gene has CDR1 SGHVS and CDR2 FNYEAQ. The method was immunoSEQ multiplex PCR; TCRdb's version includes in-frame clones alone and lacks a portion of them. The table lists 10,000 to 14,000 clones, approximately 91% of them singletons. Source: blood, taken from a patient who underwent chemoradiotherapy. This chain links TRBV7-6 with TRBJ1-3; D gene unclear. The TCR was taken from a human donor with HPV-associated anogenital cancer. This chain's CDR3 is CASRPGRNSGNTIYF. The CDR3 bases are TGTGCCAGCAGACCAGGACGGAACTCTGGAAACACCATATATTTT.